Presented here are 25 T cell receptor beta chains from one specimen sequenced in a study of blood T cell repertoires in COVID-19. Generated by immunoSEQ multiplex PCR, the TCRdb table keeps only in-frame clones and is missing some. The data show around 270,000 clones, over 75% seen once. Sequencing was done on a sample of peripheral blood. Receptor source: a human donor with COVID-19, enrolled during active disease. The donor label of this sample is uncertain.

The chain couples TRBV9 to TRBJ1-2; 9 bases map to TRBD1. CDR3 length: 13 residues. V gave up 5 bases and J gave up 5 bases; unmatched junction bases: 4. Germline CDR1 is SGDLS and CDR2 is YYNGEE. The CDR3 is CASRTGGAYGYTF. For the CDR3, the DNA is TGTGCCAGCAGGACAGGGGGGGCATATGGCTACACCTTC.

The CDR3 sequence: CASSGAWNSPLHF. CDR3 nucleotides: TGTGCCAGCAGTGGGGCCTGGAATTCACCCCTCCACTTT. This chain uses TRBV12-3 or TRBV12-4 with TRBJ1-6; weak D call: TRBD1 (5 bases). The V end was cut by 5 bases, the J end by 7 bases, with 9 bases between. The CDR3 is made up of 13 amino acids.

The chain joins TRBV7-9 to TRBJ2-2; possible D gene TRBD2, 5 bases. The V gene lost 3 bases and the J gene lost 6 bases, with 5 bases spanning the gap. The CDR3 length is 12 residues. Germline lookup yields CDR1 SEHNR and CDR2 FQNEAQ (reference sequence). The CDR3 DNA reads as TGTGCCAGCAGCTTGGGAGCCGGGGAGCTGTTTTTT. Translated, it gives CASSLGAGELFF.

This clone was observed a few times. This sequence joins TRBV28 and TRBJ2-5; 9 nucleotides align to TRBD2. CDR3 length equals 16 residues. J lost 4 bases, V lost 6 bases, and 12 bases had no gene match. Germline CDR1 MDHEN, CDR2 SYDVKM. The CDR3 is CASRFSGRGERETQYF. In nucleotides, the CDR3 is TGTGCCAGCAGATTTAGCGGGAGAGGGGAGAGAGAGACCCAGTACTTC.

The V and J genes are TRBV24-1 and TRBJ2-7; 7 positions agree with TRBD1. CDR3 size: 16 residues. V was pared by 3 bases and J by 1 base, with 8 bases of the junction left unmatched. The germline CDR1 and CDR2 sequences are KGHDR and SFDVKD. Here the CDR3 DNA reads TGTGCCACCAGTGATCCACCCAAGACAGGGTCCTACGAGCAGTACTTC. Residues: CATSDPPKTGSYEQYF.

The chain joins TRBV4-2 to TRBJ1-4; D ambiguous. Trimming pared 4 bases from V and 4 bases from J, leaving 4 bases between. The CDR3 length is 12 residues. The V gene's germline CDR1 is LGHNA and CDR2 YNFKEQ. CDR3: CASSPRNEKLFF. As DNA, the CDR3 is TGTGCCAGCAGCCCCCGTAATGAAAAACTGTTTTTT.

This clone was seen a handful of times. The chain uses TRBV30 and TRBJ2-5; possible D gene TRBD2, 5 bases. Trimming removed 1 base from V and 2 bases from J, with 11 bases in between. Per the germline V gene, CDR1 is GTSNPN and CDR2 is SVGIG (reference sequence). The CDR3 extends over 14 amino acids. CDR3 sequence: CAWSDGGLQETQYF. DNA for the CDR3: TGTGCCTGGAGTGACGGCGGGTTACAAGAGACCCAGTACTTC.

The chain has TRBV4-1 and TRBJ1-3; D unclear. V shed 1 base and J shed 9 bases, with 13 bases lying between them. The CDR3 runs 14 residues. In germline, CDR1 is MGHRA, CDR2 YSYEKL. The CDR3 is CASSQVGPAGTIYF. In DNA form, the CDR3 reads TGCGCCAGCAGCCAAGTGGGTCCGGCGGGCACCATATATTTT.

The gene calls are TRBV29-1 and TRBJ2-3, with no clear D. V shed 7 bases and J shed 0 bases, with 8 bases lying between them. Germline CDR1 is SQVTM and CDR2 is ANQGSEA. This CDR3 contains 12 residues. The CDR3: CSGATSTDTQYF. Written as DNA, the CDR3 is TGCAGCGGGGCCACTAGCACAGATACGCAGTATTTT.

This clone was recorded only once. J is TRBJ1-4 and V is TRBV28; a weak D match, TRBD1 (5 bases). V dropped 6 bases and J dropped 5 bases, with 13 bases sitting between them. The CDR3 extends over 14 amino acids. Germline CDR1 and CDR2: MDHEN and SYDVKM. The CDR3 DNA sequence: TGTGCCAGCAGGGAAACAGGTATCAATGAAAAACTGTTTTTT. Protein: CASRETGINEKLFF.

This clone has only a few counts. This chain uses TRBV4-3 with TRBJ2-7; 10 bases line up with TRBD2. The CDR3 has 14 residues. The V gene's germline CDR1 is LGHNA and CDR2 YSLEER. Trimming removed 1 base from V and 3 bases from J; junction bases left unmatched: 0. This chain's CDR3 is CASSQGLAGYEQYF. In DNA, the CDR3 is TGCGCCAGCAGCCAAGGACTAGCGGGCTACGAGCAGTACTTC.

The chain has TRBV6-6 and TRBJ1-3; TRBD1 is a possible D gene (6 bases). The CDR3 has 16 amino acids. Germline CDR1 MNHNY, CDR2 SVGAGI (reference sequence). Trimming cost V 6 bases and J 10 bases, with 25 bases left between them. As DNA, the CDR3 is TGTGCCAGCAGACCGAGCTCCGGGACATCGAAAAGGACCATATATTTT. Its translation: CASRPSSGTSKRTIYF.

Note on this clone: The junction departs from the called germline gene at one end, perhaps through a read error. This chain joins TRBV19 and TRBJ1-5, with unresolved D. This CDR3 has 13 residues. The V gene's germline CDR1 is LNHDA and CDR2 SQIVND (reference sequence). The CDR3 nucleotides are TGCGCCACTTCAGGTGAGGGCCTGGGGCCCCAGCATTTT. Translated, it gives CATSGEGLGPQHF.

This clone was seen only a few times. The chain recombines TRBV2 with TRBJ1-6; D uncertain. Trimming removed 1 base at V and 4 bases at J, with 8 bases between. Per germline, CDR1 SNHLY and CDR2 FYNNEI. This CDR3 is 15 amino acids long. CDR3 region: CASSEEGGYNSPLHF. Here the CDR3 DNA reads TGTGCCAGCAGTGAAGAGGGCGGGTATAATTCACCCCTCCACTTT.

This clone was seen more than once but under ten times. This sequence joins TRBV28 and TRBJ1-5; perhaps TRBD1 as D (5 bases). CDR1 and CDR2 (germline): MDHEN, SYDVKM. The CDR3 contains 15 residues. V was trimmed by 4 bases and J by 1 base, leaving 11 bases between them. The CDR3 nucleotides read TGTGCCAGCAGTTGGGACTCTCGAAGCAATCAGCCCCAGCATTTT. Translated, it gives CASSWDSRSNQPQHF.

The CDR3 protein is CASTSGTGDFPNYGYTF. In DNA, the CDR3 is TGCGCCAGCACATCCGGGACAGGGGATTTCCCCAACTATGGCTACACCTTC. The chain employs TRBV5-1 and TRBJ1-2, with 10 bases that match TRBD1. In germline, CDR1 is SGHRS, CDR2 YFSETQ. With V trimmed by 6 bases and J by 2 bases, 13 bases remained unmatched. This CDR3 is 17 amino acids long. Full variable domain (rest looked up from reference TRBV5-1 and TRBJ1-2): KAGVTQTPRYLIKTRGQQVTLSCSPISGHRSVSWYQQTPGQGLQFLFEYFSETQRNKGNFPGRFSGRQFSNSRSEMNVSTLELGDSALYLCASTSGTGDFPNYGYTFGSGTRLTVV.

The chain is built from TRBV12-5 and TRBJ1-5, with 7 positions matching TRBD1. In germline, CDR1 is LGHNT, CDR2 FRNRAP. The junction had 4 bases not matched to a gene; V was cut back by 6 bases and J by 2 bases. The CDR3 loop spans 14 amino acids. The CDR3 DNA follows: TGTGCTAGTGGCCTCGACAGGGGCAATCAGCCCCAGCATTTT. Its translation is CASGLDRGNQPQHF.

V and J are TRBV7-2 and TRBJ2-7; 8 bases map to TRBD2. V shed 3 bases, J shed 6 bases, and the junction held 7 bases outside the gene matches. CDR3 length: 14 amino acids. Germline CDR1 is SGHTA and CDR2 is FQGNSA. CDR3 in DNA: TGTGCCAGCAGCTTGAGCGGGAGCTTAGGCGAGCAGTACTTC. This sequence encodes CASSLSGSLGEQYF.

The genes are TRBV7-3 and TRBJ1-2; no clear D. The V end lost 5 bases, the J end lost 4 bases, and 11 bases lay between the germline ends. The CDR3 is 13 residues long. Germline values: CDR1 SGHTA, CDR2 FQGTGA. The CDR3 DNA follows: TGTGCCAGCAGCGAAGGAGGATCCTATGGCTACACCTTC. It yields the protein CASSEGGSYGYTF.

The chain couples TRBV18 to TRBJ2-7; D not certain. The germline gives CDR1 KGHSH, CDR2 LQKENI. V was cut by 2 bases and J by 0 bases, with 8 bases left in between. The CDR3 consists of 14 residues. The CDR3 coding sequence is TGTGCCAGCTCACCAACAGTTACCTCCTACGAGCAGTACTTC. Translated: CASSPTVTSYEQYF.

CDR3 sequence: CASSPGHQSNQPQHF. DNA for the CDR3: TGTGCCAGCAGCCCGGGACACCAGAGCAATCAGCCCCAGCATTTT. This sequence joins TRBV21-1 and TRBJ1-5; TRBD1, the table's D call, lacks a check against the DNA. TRBV21-1 is designated a pseudogene. The CDR3 is 15 amino acids.

The J gene is TRBJ2-7, the V gene TRBV28, with 13 bases aligning to TRBD2. This CDR3 contains 16 residues. V dropped 5 bases and J dropped 1; count of bases not matched to a gene: 5. Per germline, CDR1 MDHEN and CDR2 SYDVKM. The CDR3 nucleotides read TGTGCCAGCAGTCCCGCGACTAGCGGGAGGTCCTACGAGCAGTACTTC. Protein: CASSPATSGRSYEQYF. Complete variable domain (other parts from reference TRBV28 and TRBJ2-7): DVKVTQSSRYLVKRTGEKVFLECVQDMDHENMFWYRQDPGLGLRLIYFSYDVKMKEKGDIPEGYSVSREKKERFSLILESASTNQTSMYLCASSPATSGRSYEQYFGPGTRLTVT.

The chain has TRBV15 and TRBJ1-1; D not certain. Looked up from germline, CDR1 is LNHNV and CDR2 is YYDKDF (reference sequence). The length of the CDR3 is 13 residues. With 3 bases removed from V and 1 base from J, the gap between germline ends came to 6 bases. This chain's CDR3 is CATSREKNTEAFF. CDR3 nucleotides: TGTGCCACCAGCAGGGAGAAGAACACTGAAGCTTTCTTT.

J is TRBJ1-2 and V is TRBV29-1; maybe TRBD1 (6 bases). Between the trimmed V and J ends, which lost 6 bases and 8 bases, there was a span of 19 bases. Germline assignment: CDR1 SQVTM and CDR2 ANQGSEA. CDR3 length: 13 residues. CDR3 protein: CSVGAGMRDGYTF. Written as DNA, the CDR3 is TGCAGCGTGGGGGCAGGGATGAGGGACGGCTACACCTTC. The full variable domain, completed using reference TRBV29-1 and TRBJ1-2, is SAVISQKPSRDICQRGTSLTIQCQVDSQVTMMFWYRQQPGQSLTLIATANQGSEATYESGFVIDKFPISRPNLTFSTLTVSNMSPEDSSIYLCSVGAGMRDGYTFGSGTRLTVV.

This rearrangement joins TRBV6-6 to TRBJ1-2; D may be TRBD1 (5 bases). V lost 5 bases and J lost 1, with 8 bases in between. CDR3 size: 13 residues. CDR1 and CDR2 (germline): MNHNY, SVGAGI (reference sequence). This chain's CDR3 is CASSATVNYGYTF. DNA for the CDR3: TGTGCCAGCAGTGCGACAGTTAACTATGGCTACACCTTC.